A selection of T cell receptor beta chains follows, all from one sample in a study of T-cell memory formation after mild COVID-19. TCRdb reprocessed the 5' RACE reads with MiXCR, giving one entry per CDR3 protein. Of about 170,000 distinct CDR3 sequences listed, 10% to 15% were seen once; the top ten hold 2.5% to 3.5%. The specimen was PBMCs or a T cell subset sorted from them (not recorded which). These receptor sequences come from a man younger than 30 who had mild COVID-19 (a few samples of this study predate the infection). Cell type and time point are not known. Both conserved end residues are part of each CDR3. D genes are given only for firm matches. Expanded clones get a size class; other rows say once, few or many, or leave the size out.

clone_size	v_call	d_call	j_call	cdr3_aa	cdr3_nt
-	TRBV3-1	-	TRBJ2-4	CASSQAWRAGLSKNIQYF	TGTGCCAGCAGCCAAGCCTGGCGGGCAGGGCTTTCCAAAAACATTCAGTACTTC
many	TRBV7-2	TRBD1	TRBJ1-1	CASSRDRNTEAFF	TGTGCCAGCAGCCGGGACAGGAACACTGAAGCTTTCTTT
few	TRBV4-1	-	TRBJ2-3	CASSQGGTGLRDTQYF	TGCGCCAGCAGCCAAGGTGGGACGGGGCTAAGAGATACGCAGTATTTT
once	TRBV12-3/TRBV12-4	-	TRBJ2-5	CASRRVGVTQYF	TGTGCCAGCAGGAGAGTGGGAGTGACCCAGTACTTC
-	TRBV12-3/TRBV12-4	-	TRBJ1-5	CASSSQGGDQPQHF	TGTGCCAGCAGTTCTCAGGGTGGTGATCAGCCCCAGCATTTT
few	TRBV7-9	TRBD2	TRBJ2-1	CASSAGGEQFF	TGTGCCAGCAGCGCGGGAGGGGAGCAGTTCTTC
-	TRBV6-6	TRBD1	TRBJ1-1	CASSLQGAGTEAFF	TGTGCCAGCAGTCTACAGGGGGCGGGAACTGAAGCTTTCTTT
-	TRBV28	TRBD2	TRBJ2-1	CAIQTSGDEQFF	TGTGCCATTCAGACTAGCGGCGATGAGCAGTTCTTC
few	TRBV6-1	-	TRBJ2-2	CASSGRGYGELFF	TGTGCCAGCAGTGGCCGGGGTTACGGGGAGCTGTTTTTT
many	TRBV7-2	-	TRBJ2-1	CASSSSSGNEQFF	TGTGCCAGCAGCTCTTCTTCCGGCAATGAGCAGTTCTTC
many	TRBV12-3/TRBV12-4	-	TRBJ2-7	CASSSAYEQYF	TGTGCCAGCAGTTCCGCCTACGAGCAGTACTTC
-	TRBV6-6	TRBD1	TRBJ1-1	CASSPEGALTEAFF	TGTGCCAGCAGTCCCGAGGGGGCGCTCACTGAAGCTTTCTTT
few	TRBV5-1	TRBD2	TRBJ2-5	CASSMGTSGVRETQYF	TGCGCCAGCAGCATGGGGACTAGCGGGGTCAGGGAGACCCAGTACTTC
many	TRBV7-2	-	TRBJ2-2	CASSLDMVAGELFF	TGTGCCAGCAGCTTAGATATGGTAGCCGGGGAGCTGTTTTTT
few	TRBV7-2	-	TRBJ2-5	CASSLRQTRSQETQYF	TGTGCCAGCAGCTTAAGGCAGACGAGGTCACAAGAGACCCAGTACTTC
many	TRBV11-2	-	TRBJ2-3	CASSLLRDTQYF	TGTGCCAGCAGCTTACTCCGGGATACGCAGTATTTT
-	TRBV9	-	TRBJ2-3	CASSISGDTQYF	TGTGCCAGCAGCATTAGTGGAGATACGCAGTATTTT
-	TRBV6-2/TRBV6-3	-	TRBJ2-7	CASSTSVYEQYF	TGTGCCAGCAGTACTAGTGTCTACGAGCAGTACTTC
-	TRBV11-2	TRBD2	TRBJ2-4	CASSAGGATKNIQYF	TGTGCCAGCAGCGCGGGAGGGGCGACCAAAAACATTCAGTACTTC
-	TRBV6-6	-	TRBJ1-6	CASSTAQGDNSPLHF	TGTGCCAGCAGCACAGCGCAGGGCGATAATTCACCCCTCCACTTT
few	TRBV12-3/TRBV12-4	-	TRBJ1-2	CASSLAGTSNGYTF	TGTGCCAGCAGTTTAGCTGGGACATCGAATGGCTACACCTTC
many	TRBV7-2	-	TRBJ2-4	CASSQGRGRLGNKNIQYF	TGTGCCAGCAGCCAGGGCAGGGGGAGGCTCGGAAACAAAAACATTCAGTACTTC
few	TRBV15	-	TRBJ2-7	CATSRDPHAAYEQYF	TGTGCCACCAGCAGAGATCCCCATGCTGCCTACGAGCAGTACTTC
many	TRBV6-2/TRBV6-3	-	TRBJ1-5	CASRAGASNQPQHF	TGTGCCAGCAGAGCCGGGGCTAGCAATCAGCCCCAGCATTTT
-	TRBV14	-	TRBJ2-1	CASSQVSDSYNEQFF	TGTGCCAGCAGCCAAGTATCGGACTCCTACAATGAGCAGTTCTTC
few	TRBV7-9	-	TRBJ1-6	CASSSQGWGSPLHF	TGTGCCAGCAGCAGCCAGGGGTGGGGATCACCCCTCCACTTT
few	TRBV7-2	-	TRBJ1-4	CASSLEADKKLFF	TGTGCCAGCAGCTTAGAGGCCGATAAAAAACTGTTTTTT
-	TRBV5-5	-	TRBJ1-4	CASSPRGATNEKLFF	TGTGCCAGCAGCCCCCGGGGAGCAACTAATGAAAAACTGTTTTTT
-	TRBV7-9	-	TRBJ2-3	CASSRRRSTDTQYF	TGTGCCAGCAGCCGACGGAGGAGTACAGATACGCAGTATTTT
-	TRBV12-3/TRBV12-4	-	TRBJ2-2	CASYASTGPTGELFF	TGTGCCAGCTACGCCAGCACAGGGCCAACCGGGGAGCTGTTTTTT
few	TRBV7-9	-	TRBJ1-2	CASETVNYGYTF	TGTGCCAGCGAGACAGTTAACTATGGCTACACCTTC
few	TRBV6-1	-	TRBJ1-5	CASTTQSGDQPQHF	TGTGCCAGCACCACACAGTCAGGGGATCAGCCCCAGCATTTT
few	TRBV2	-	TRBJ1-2	CASTQGRQYYGYTF	TGTGCCAGCACCCAGGGGCGGCAGTACTATGGCTACACCTTC
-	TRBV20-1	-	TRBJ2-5	CSASGGRGRETQYF	TGCAGTGCTAGTGGGGGGCGGGGTCGGGAGACCCAGTACTTC
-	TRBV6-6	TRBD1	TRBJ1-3	CASSVQGAANTIYF	TGTGCCAGCAGTGTACAGGGGGCTGCTAACACCATATATTTT
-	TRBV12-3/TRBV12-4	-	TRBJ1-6	CASSLSDSPLNF	TGTGCCAGCAGTTTAAGTGATTCACCCCTCAACTTT
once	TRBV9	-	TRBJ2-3	CASSVAPQGPRDTQYF	TGTGCCAGCAGCGTAGCCCCCCAAGGGCCGAGGGATACGCAGTATTTT
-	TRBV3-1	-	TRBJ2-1	CASSQGYYEQFF	TGTGCCAGCAGCCAAGGATACTATGAGCAGTTCTTC
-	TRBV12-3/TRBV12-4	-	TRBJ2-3	CASRLVATDTQYF	TGTGCCAGCAGACTGGTAGCAACAGATACGCAGTATTTT
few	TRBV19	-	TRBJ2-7	CASSSGRPYEQYF	TGTGCCAGTAGTTCCGGCAGGCCCTACGAGCAGTACTTC
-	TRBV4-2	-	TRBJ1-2	CASSQDWGRNGYTF	TGTGCCAGCAGCCAAGATTGGGGGAGAAATGGCTACACCTTC
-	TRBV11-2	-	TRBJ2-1	CASSLEGFGYNEQFF	TGTGCCAGCAGCCTCGAGGGTTTTGGCTACAATGAGCAGTTCTTC
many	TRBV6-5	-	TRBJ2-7	CASSLPATSEQYF	TGTGCCAGCAGTCTCCCGGCCACTAGCGAGCAGTACTTC
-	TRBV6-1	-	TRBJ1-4	CASSELRGTNEKLFF	TGTGCCAGCAGTGAACTCCGAGGGACTAATGAAAAACTGTTTTTT
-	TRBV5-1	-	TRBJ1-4	CASSFTRPNEKLFF	TGCGCCAGCAGCTTCACCAGGCCTAATGAAAAACTGTTTTTT
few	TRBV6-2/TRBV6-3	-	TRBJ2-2	CASSRPPPRINTGELFF	TGTGCCAGCAGTAGACCCCCACCCAGGATTAACACCGGGGAGCTGTTTTTT
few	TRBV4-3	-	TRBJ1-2	CASSLNDRLGYTF	TGCGCCAGCAGCCTCAACGACAGGCTGGGCTACACCTTC
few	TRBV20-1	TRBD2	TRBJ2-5	CSARDRASGQETQYF	TGCAGTGCTAGAGATAGGGCTAGCGGCCAAGAGACCCAGTACTTC
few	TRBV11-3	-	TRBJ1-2	CASSLATGTGYTF	TGTGCCAGCAGCTTAGCAACAGGAACGGGCTACACCTTC
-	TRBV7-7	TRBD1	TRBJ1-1	CASRRTGESTEAFF	TGTGCTAGCAGAAGGACAGGGGAAAGCACTGAAGCTTTCTTT
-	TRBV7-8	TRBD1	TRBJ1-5	CASSLSGTANQPQHF	TGTGCCAGCAGCTTAAGCGGGACAGCTAATCAGCCCCAGCATTTT
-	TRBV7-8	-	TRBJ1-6	CASSPGQTLSPLHF	TGTGCCAGCAGCCCGGGCCAAACCCTGTCGCCCCTCCACTTT